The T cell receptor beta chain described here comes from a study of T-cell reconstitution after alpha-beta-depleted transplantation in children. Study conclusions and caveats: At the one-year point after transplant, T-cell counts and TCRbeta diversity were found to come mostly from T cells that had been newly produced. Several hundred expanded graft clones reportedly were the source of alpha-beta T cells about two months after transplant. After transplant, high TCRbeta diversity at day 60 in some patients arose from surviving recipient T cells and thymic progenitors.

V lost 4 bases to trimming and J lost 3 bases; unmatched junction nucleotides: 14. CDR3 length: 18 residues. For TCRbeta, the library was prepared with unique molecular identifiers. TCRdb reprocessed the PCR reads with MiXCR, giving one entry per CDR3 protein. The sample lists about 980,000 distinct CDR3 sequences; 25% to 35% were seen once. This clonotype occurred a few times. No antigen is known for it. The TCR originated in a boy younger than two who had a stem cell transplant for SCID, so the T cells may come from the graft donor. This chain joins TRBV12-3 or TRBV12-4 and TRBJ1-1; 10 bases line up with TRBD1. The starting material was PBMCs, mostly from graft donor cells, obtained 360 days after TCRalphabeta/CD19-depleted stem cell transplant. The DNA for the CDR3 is TGTGCCAGCAGTTCGAGGGCGACAGGGGGCCCTAGGGACACTGAAGCTTTCTTT. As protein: CASSSRATGGPRDTEAFF.